This T cell receptor (beta chain) was sequenced during a study of blood T cell repertoires in COVID-19. Turning to the study itself: T cells, B-cell-depleted T cells, or PBMCs provided the cDNA or gDNA that served as material.

CDR1 is MNHNS and CDR2 is SASEGT in the germline V gene. The CDR3 sequence is 15 residues long. J was trimmed by 0 bases and V by 1 base; bases with no gene match: 1. Data came from immunoSEQ multiplex PCR; TCRdb stores just in-frame clones and leaves some out. The sample holds approximately 80,000 clones; less than 90% are singletons and the top ten take approximately 9.7%. The chain couples TRBV6-1 to TRBJ2-7, with TRBD2 matching 9 bases. This TCR was recovered from a human donor in a cohort sampled during active COVID-19. The sample consisted of peripheral blood. The CDR3 DNA reads as TGTGCCAGCAGTGAAGTTAGCGGGAGCTCCTACGAGCAGTACTTC. Translation gives CASSEVSGSSYEQYF.